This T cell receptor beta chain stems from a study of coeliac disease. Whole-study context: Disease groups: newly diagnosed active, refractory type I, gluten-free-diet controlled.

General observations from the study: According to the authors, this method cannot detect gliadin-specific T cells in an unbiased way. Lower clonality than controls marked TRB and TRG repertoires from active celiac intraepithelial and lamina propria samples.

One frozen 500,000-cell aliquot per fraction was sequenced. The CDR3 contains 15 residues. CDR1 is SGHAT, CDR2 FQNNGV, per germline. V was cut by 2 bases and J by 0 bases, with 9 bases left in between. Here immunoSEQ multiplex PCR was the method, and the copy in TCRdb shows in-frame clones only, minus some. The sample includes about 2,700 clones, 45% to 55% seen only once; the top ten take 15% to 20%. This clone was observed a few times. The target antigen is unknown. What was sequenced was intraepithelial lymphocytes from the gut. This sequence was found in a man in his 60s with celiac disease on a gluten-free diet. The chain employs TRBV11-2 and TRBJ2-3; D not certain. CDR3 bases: TGTGCCAGCAGCTTACACGCGTCTAGCACAGATACGCAGTATTTT. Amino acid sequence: CASSLHASSTDTQYF.